This TCR beta chain was captured in a study of T-cell reconstitution after alpha-beta-depleted transplantation in children. General study findings and limits: The study reportedly traced alpha-beta T cells about two months after transplant to several hundred expanded graft clones. The study traced high day-60 TCRbeta diversity in some patients to surviving recipient T cells and thymic progenitors. Counts and diversity of T cells one year after transplant came mostly from newly produced T cells.

V shed 8 bases, J shed 7 bases, and the junction held 14 bases outside the gene matches. The CDR3 length is 14 residues. There are a few counts of this clonotype. Its specificity is unknown. Preparation of the TCRbeta library involved a method that used unique molecular identifiers. A single record per CDR3 protein comes from TCRdb applying MiXCR to the PCR reads. The repertoire consists of a few hundred thousand distinct CDR3 sequences, with 10% occurring once and the leading ten covering just under 7.5%. V usage is TRBV12-3 or TRBV12-4 and J usage is TRBJ2-7; 7 bases are shared with TRBD1. Sample: PBMCs, taken before TCRalphabeta/CD19-depleted stem cell transplant. The sequence derives from a boy under two years old with acute myeloid leukemia, due to receive a stem cell transplant. CDR3 region: CASGLNRGLEEQYF. For the CDR3, the DNA is TGTGCCAGCGGTCTTAACAGGGGCCTAGAGGAGCAGTACTTC.